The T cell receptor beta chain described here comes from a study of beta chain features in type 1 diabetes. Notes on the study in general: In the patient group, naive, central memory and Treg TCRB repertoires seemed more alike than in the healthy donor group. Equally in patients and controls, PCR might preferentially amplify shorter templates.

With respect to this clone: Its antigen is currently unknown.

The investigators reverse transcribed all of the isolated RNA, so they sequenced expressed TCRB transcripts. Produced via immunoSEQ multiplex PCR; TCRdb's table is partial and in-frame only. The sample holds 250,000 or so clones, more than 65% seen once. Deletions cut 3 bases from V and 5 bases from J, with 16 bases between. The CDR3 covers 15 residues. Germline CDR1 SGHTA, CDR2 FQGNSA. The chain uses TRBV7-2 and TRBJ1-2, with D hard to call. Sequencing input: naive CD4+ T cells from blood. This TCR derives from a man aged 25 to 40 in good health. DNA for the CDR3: TGTGCCAGCAGCTTGAACCTACCCCTTGGATATGGCTACACCTTC. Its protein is CASSLNLPLGYGYTF.